This T cell receptor (beta chain) was sequenced for a study of T-cell reconstitution after alpha-beta-depleted transplantation in children. Preparing the TCRbeta library involved the use of unique molecular identifiers. TCRdb used MiXCR to reprocess the PCR reads, holding one entry per CDR3 protein. The sample carries just under 550,000 distinct CDR3 sequences, around 20% recorded once. The CDR3 totals 15 residues. V lost 0 bases, J lost 2 bases, and 13 bases lay in between. CDR1 DFQATT and CDR2 SNEGSKA come from the germline V gene (reference sequence). Sequenced material: PBMCs from the stem cell graft donor, taken from the stem cell graft. The chain employs TRBV20-1 and TRBJ1-1; D not certain. This receptor was identified in a human donor who donated a stem cell graft to a child with acute lymphoblastic leukemia. The CDR3 is CSARDRIRPNTEAFF. The CDR3 region has the DNA TGCAGTGCTAGAGATAGGATTAGGCCAAACACTGAAGCTTTCTTT.